A single sample gave rise to the 16 T cell receptor beta chains below, sequenced in a study of post-analysis software for immune sequencing data. Study results and limitations: Several TRBV segments, TRBV5-6, TRBV5-1 and TRBV20-1 among them, were found more frequent in patients than controls.

Libraries were made from TCR beta cDNA, and they carried unique molecular identifiers. MiXCR, run by TCRdb on the PCR reads, gives a single entry per CDR3 protein. The sample has hundreds of thousands of distinct CDR3 sequences, around 27% seen once. Which antigens these TCRs recognize remains unknown. The sequencing sample was made of blood. The receptors derive from a girl aged 10-17 years with multiple sclerosis.

This clonotype was detected only a few times. Mismatch with germline at one junction end may stem from a read error. CDR3 nucleotides: TGTGCCAGCAGCTTAGGAGGGGAAAGATATGGTTACACCTTC. Protein product: CASSLGGERYGYTF. The chain joins TRBV11-2 to TRBJ1-2, with D perhaps matching TRBD1 (5 bases). CDR1 and CDR2 from the germline V gene are SGHAT and FQNNGV. CDR3 length equals 14 residues.

This clonotype was recorded a few times. The chain carries TRBV6-5 and TRBJ2-7; D uncertain. Germline loops: CDR1 MNHEY, CDR2 SVGAGI. The V end was cut by 0 bases, the J end by 4 bases, with 13 bases between. This CDR3 region has 15 residues. CDR3 nucleotides: TGTGCCAGCAGTTACTCGAATAGGGTGAGGTACGAGCAGTACTTC. This translates into CASSYSNRVRYEQYF.

This clonotype was seen a handful of times. The chain is built from TRBV9 and TRBJ2-1; 11 bases match TRBD1. The CDR3 runs to 15 residues. The J segment lost 8 bases and the V segment lost 4 bases, leaving 8 bases of the junction unmatched. CDR1 SGDLS and CDR2 YYNGEE come from the germline V gene. CDR3 sequence: CASSLGGQGVDEQFF. CDR3 in DNA: TGTGCCAGCAGCCTAGGGGGACAGGGGGTCGATGAGCAGTTCTTC.

Only a few counts were recorded for this clonotype. This chain uses TRBV20-1 with TRBJ1-1; D not resolved. The V and J ends lost 6 bases and 3 bases respectively, with 11 bases between them. Germline assignment: CDR1 DFQATT and CDR2 SNEGSKA (reference sequence). The CDR3 extends over 12 amino acids. CDR3 bases: TGCAGTGCCTCGAAGGGTGACACTGAAGCTTTCTTT. Translated, it gives CSASKGDTEAFF.

J is TRBJ2-5 and V is TRBV5-1, with D possibly matching TRBD1 (5 bases). In germline, CDR1 is SGHRS, CDR2 YFSETQ. The CDR3 length is 14 residues. The V end lost 6 bases, the J end lost 4 bases, and 16 bases lay between the germline ends. The CDR3 protein is CASNSWLQGETQYF. CDR3 nucleotides: TGCGCCAGCAACTCTTGGCTTCAGGGAGAGACCCAGTACTTC.

This clonotype came up a few times. This rearrangement joins TRBV12-3 or TRBV12-4 to TRBJ1-5; 7 bases are a match to TRBD1. Trimming cost V 2 bases and J 3 bases; bases outside gene matches: 4. CDR3 length: 15 residues. CDR3 in DNA: TGTGCCAGCAGTTTAACAGGGGCGACCAATCAGCCCCAGCATTTT. Its protein is CASSLTGATNQPQHF.

The chain recombines TRBV3-1 with TRBJ1-2; D remains unclear. Germline V gene data show CDR1 as LGHDT and CDR2 as YNNKEL (reference sequence). V dropped 1 base and J dropped 1 base, with 13 bases sitting between them. There are 16 residues in the CDR3. The CDR3 sequence is CASSQVGGGLNYGYTF. CDR3 bases: TGTGCCAGCAGCCAAGTCGGTGGCGGCCTTAACTATGGCTACACCTTC.

The chain links TRBV20-1 to TRBJ2-7; D is uncertain. Germline loops: CDR1 DFQATT, CDR2 SNEGSKA (reference sequence). CDR3 length: 14 residues. Trimming took off 6 bases at V and 7 bases at J, with 22 bases between the two ends. CDR3 nucleotides: TGCAGTGCCATGGGTTCAGTCTCCTACAATGAGCAGTACTTC. Translated, it gives CSAMGSVSYNEQYF.

This chain joins TRBV27 and TRBJ2-2; D call uncertain. Germline V CDR1 and CDR2: MNHEY, SMNVEV (reference sequence). V dropped 4 bases and J dropped 6 bases, with 6 bases sitting between them. This CDR3 is built from 12 residues. CDR3 sequence: CASSSPPGELFF. In nucleotides, the CDR3 is TGTGCCAGCAGTTCCCCTCCCGGGGAGCTGTTTTTT.

This sequence joins TRBV9 and TRBJ2-1, with D perhaps matching TRBD1 or TRBD2 (5 bases each). V lost 0 bases, J lost 4 bases, and 26 bases lay in between. The CDR3 has 20 residues. Germline loops: CDR1 SGDLS, CDR2 YYNGEE. As DNA, the CDR3 is TGTGCCAGCAGCGTAGCTACTCGGGGACCTACGGGGAGTGAATACAATGAGCAGTTCTTC. This gives the protein CASSVATRGPTGSEYNEQFF.

The chain recombines TRBV4-1 with TRBJ2-7; D is ambiguous. CDR3 length: 13 residues. Germline values: CDR1 MGHRA, CDR2 YSYEKL. V was pared by 0 bases and J by 6 bases, with 9 bases between. CDR3: CASSQDPPSEQYF. In DNA, the CDR3 is TGCGCCAGCAGCCAAGATCCCCCGTCCGAGCAGTACTTC.

In its sample, this clonotype was seen a few times. The DNA for the CDR3 is TGCAGTGCTAGAGATCCGGCTAGCGGGAGTTACTACGAGCAGTACTTC. This sequence encodes CSARDPASGSYYEQYF. The genes are TRBV20-1 and TRBJ2-7; 10 positions match TRBD2. This CDR3 is built from 16 residues. CDR1 is DFQATT, CDR2 SNEGSKA, per germline (reference sequence). Losses at the gene ends were 0 bases for V and 3 bases for J; bases not matched to a gene: 8.

In its sample, this clonotype was seen a few times. This chain uses TRBV7-2 with TRBJ2-1, with D perhaps matching TRBD2 (5 bases). Germline V gene data show CDR1 as SGHTA and CDR2 as FQGNSA. The length of the CDR3 is 15 residues. V lost 1 base and J 8 bases, leaving 15 bases between the germline ends. The CDR3 reads CASSLGWGARHEQFF. CDR3 coding DNA: TGTGCCAGCAGCTTAGGTTGGGGAGCGAGGCATGAGCAGTTCTTC.

This clonotype was seen a handful of times. J is TRBJ2-1 and V is TRBV20-1; maybe TRBD2 (6 bases). V lost 0 bases, J lost 9 bases, and 12 bases lay in between. This CDR3 spans 13 amino acids. Germline assignment: CDR1 DFQATT and CDR2 SNEGSKA (reference sequence). The CDR3 DNA is TGCAGTGCTAGAGATCGGAGTAGCGGTGAGCAGTTCTTC. This codes for CSARDRSSGEQFF.

V and J are TRBV29-1 and TRBJ1-1; 9 bases are shared with TRBD1. The J segment lost 1 base and the V segment lost 6 bases, leaving 3 bases of the junction unmatched. The CDR3 spans 13 residues. In germline, CDR1 is SQVTM, CDR2 ANQGSEA. This CDR3 reads CSVLDRGNTEAFF. CDR3 nucleotides: TGCAGCGTACTGGACAGGGGGAACACTGAAGCTTTCTTT.

A few counts support this clonotype. The genes are TRBV7-2 and TRBJ1-6; D ambiguous. The CDR3 runs 16 residues. Trimming pared 6 bases from V and 10 bases from J, leaving 22 bases between. Germline V gene lookup returns CDR1 SGHTA and CDR2 FQGNSA. CDR3: CASSYPRGGRLSPLHF. The CDR3 DNA follows: TGTGCCAGCAGTTATCCGCGAGGCGGCAGGTTATCACCCCTCCACTTT.